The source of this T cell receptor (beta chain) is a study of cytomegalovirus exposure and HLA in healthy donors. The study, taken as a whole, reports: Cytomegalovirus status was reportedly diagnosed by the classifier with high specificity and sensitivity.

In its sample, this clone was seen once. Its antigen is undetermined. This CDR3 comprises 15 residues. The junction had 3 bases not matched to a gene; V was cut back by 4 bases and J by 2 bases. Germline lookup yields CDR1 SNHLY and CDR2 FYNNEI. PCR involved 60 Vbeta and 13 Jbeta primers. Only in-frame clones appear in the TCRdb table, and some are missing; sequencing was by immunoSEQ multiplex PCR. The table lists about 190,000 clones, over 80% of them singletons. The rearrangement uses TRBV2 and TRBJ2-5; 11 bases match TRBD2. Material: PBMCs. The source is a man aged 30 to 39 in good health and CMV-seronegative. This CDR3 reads CASSVLAGDQETQYF. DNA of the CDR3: TGTGCCAGCAGTGTACTAGCGGGGGATCAAGAGACCCAGTACTTC.